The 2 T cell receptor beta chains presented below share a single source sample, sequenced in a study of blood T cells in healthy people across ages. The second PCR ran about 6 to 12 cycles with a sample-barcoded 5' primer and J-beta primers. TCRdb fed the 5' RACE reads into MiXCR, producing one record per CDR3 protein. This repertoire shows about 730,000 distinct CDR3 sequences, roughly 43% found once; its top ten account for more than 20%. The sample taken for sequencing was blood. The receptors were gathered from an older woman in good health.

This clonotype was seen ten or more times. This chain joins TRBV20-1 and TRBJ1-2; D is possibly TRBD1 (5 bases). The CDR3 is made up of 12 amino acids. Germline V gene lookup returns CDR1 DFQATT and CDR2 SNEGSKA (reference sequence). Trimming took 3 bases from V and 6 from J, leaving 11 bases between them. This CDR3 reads CSASQGPDGYTF. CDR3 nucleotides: TGCAGTGCTAGTCAGGGTCCGGATGGCTACACCTTC.

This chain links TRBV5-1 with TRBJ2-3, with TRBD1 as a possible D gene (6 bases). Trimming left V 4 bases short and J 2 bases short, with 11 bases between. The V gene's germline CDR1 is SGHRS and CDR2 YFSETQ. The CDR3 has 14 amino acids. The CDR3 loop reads CASSQGMVTDTQYF. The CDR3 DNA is TGCGCCAGCAGCCAGGGGATGGTCACAGATACGCAGTATTTT.